A selection of T cell receptor beta chains follows, all from one sample in a study of OX40 agonist ivuxolimab in advanced cancers. Clones were sequenced by immunoSEQ multiplex PCR, and TCRdb holds only the in-frame ones, with some missing. The sample carries tens of thousands of clones, roughly 90% recorded once. The source material was CD4+ or CD8+ T cells sorted from blood, sampled in a trial of the OX40 agonist ivuxolimab. The source is an adult with an advanced solid tumor such as melanoma, head and neck, liver or kidney cancer. The CDR3 runs from the conserved cysteine through the conserved F or W. The order of the fields is J gene, clone size, V gene, D gene, CDR3 protein, CDR3 DNA. D genes are given only for firm matches. Rows give clone size only sometimes, using once, few, many, or a class for an expanded clone.

TRBJ1-1 | - | TRBV12-5 | - | CASGLAPEAFF | TGTGCTAGTGGTTTGGCACCTGAAGCTTTCTTT
TRBJ2-1 | - | TRBV27 | - | CASSFGAEQFF | TGTGCCAGCAGTTTCGGGGCAGAGCAGTTCTTC
TRBJ2-1 | - | TRBV13 | - | CASSAKFF | TGTGCCAGCAGCGCTAAGTTCTTC
TRBJ2-3 | - | TRBV11-2 | - | CASSLGPTDTQYF | TGTGCCAGCAGCTTAGGTCCCACAGATACGCAGTATTTT
TRBJ1-5 | - | TRBV27 | - | CASRLLDSSQPQHF | TGTGCCAGCAGACTCCTCGACAGTAGTCAGCCCCAGCATTTT
TRBJ1-1 | - | TRBV6-5 | TRBD1 | CASSYIGGRGTEAFF | TGTGCCAGCAGTTACATTGGGGGCAGGGGGACTGAAGCTTTCTTT
TRBJ1-5 | - | TRBV2 | TRBD1 | CASNSRGENQPQHF | TGTGCCAGCAATTCCAGGGGGGAAAATCAGCCCCAGCATTTT
TRBJ1-2 | - | TRBV14 | - | CASSQDRQGNPFYGYTF | TGTGCCAGCAGCCAAGATCGTCAAGGGAACCCATTTTATGGCTACACCTTC
TRBJ1-3 | once | TRBV7-6 | - | CASSSRPGTEAGNTIYF | TGTGCCAGCAGCTCAAGACCCGGGACGGAAGCTGGAAACACCATATATTTT
TRBJ2-5 | - | TRBV21-1 | - | CASSKGTSGIKTQYF | TGTGCCAGCAGCAAAGGGACTAGCGGGATAAAGACCCAGTACTTC
TRBJ1-1 | once | TRBV12-5 | - | CASGLGSSEAFF | TGTGCTAGTGGTTTGGGAAGCAGTGAAGCTTTCTTT
TRBJ1-5 | - | TRBV5-6 | - | CASEGLGQPQHF | TGTGCCAGCGAAGGACTCGGTCAGCCCCAGCATTTT
TRBJ2-1 | - | TRBV5-4 | TRBD1 | CASSLDRDSSYNEQFF | TGTGCCAGCAGCTTGGACAGGGACAGCTCCTACAATGAGCAGTTCTTC
TRBJ2-3 | - | TRBV28 | TRBD1 | CASSSLDRVADTQYF | TGTGCCAGCAGTTCCCTTGACAGGGTCGCGGATACGCAGTATTTT
TRBJ2-1 | - | TRBV27 | TRBD2 | CASKLLTGLAGDNEQFF | TGTGCCAGCAAACTGTTAACGGGACTAGCCGGGGACAATGAGCAGTTCTTC
TRBJ1-6 | - | TRBV27 | TRBD1 | CASNNQGEIGDSPLHF | TGTGCCAGCAACAATCAGGGGGAGATAGGGGATTCACCCCTCCACTTT
TRBJ1-2 | - | TRBV7-6 | - | CASSPTVGPGYTF | TGTGCCAGCAGCCCTACGGTGGGCCCAGGCTACACCTTC
TRBJ2-4 | - | TRBV27 | - | CASSLSIQYF | TGTGCCAGCAGTTTAAGCATTCAGTACTTC
TRBJ2-2 | - | TRBV11-1 | - | CASSPTENTGELFF | TGTGCCAGCAGCCCGACGGAGAACACCGGGGAGCTGTTTTTT
TRBJ1-5 | few | TRBV28 | - | CASGSGQPQHF | TGTGCCAGCGGATCGGGACAGCCCCAGCATTTT
TRBJ1-5 | - | TRBV6-6 | - | CASSYSIGDQPQHF | TGTGCCAGCAGTTACTCGATAGGGGATCAGCCCCAGCATTTT
TRBJ1-6 | - | TRBV27 | TRBD1 | CASSPTQLQTGSDNSPLHF | TGTGCCAGCAGTCCAACCCAACTTCAGACAGGGAGTGACAATTCACCCCTCCACTTT
TRBJ2-4 | - | TRBV28 | - | CASSPREVAKNIQYF | TGTGCCAGCAGCCCTAGAGAGGTGGCCAAAAACATTCAGTACTTC
TRBJ1-5 | - | TRBV27 | - | CASSLPRGINQPQHF | TGTGCCAGCAGTTTACCCAGGGGTATCAATCAGCCCCAGCATTTT
TRBJ2-3 | - | TRBV12-5 | - | CASAEWGTSTDTQYF | TGTGCTAGTGCCGAGTGGGGGACTAGCACAGATACGCAGTATTTT
TRBJ2-5 | - | TRBV30 | TRBD2 | CAWTPGLAVETQYF | TGTGCCTGGACCCCGGGACTAGCGGTAGAGACCCAGTACTTC
TRBJ2-1 | - | TRBV10-3 | - | CAIRMYLYNEQFF | TGTGCCATCAGAATGTATTTGTACAATGAGCAGTTCTTC
TRBJ1-6 | - | TRBV6-1 | - | CASNLRTALPPLHF | TGTGCCAGCAACCTAAGGACAGCCCTGCCGCCCCTCCACTTT
TRBJ1-1 | once | TRBV27 | TRBD1 | CASSPYPWDRGSTNTEAFF | TGTGCCAGCAGTCCCTATCCCTGGGACAGGGGGTCAACGAACACTGAAGCTTTCTTT
TRBJ2-1 | - | TRBV20-1 | - | CSAGMNNEQFF | TGCAGTGCAGGGATGAACAATGAGCAGTTCTTC
TRBJ2-3 | - | TRBV30 | - | CAWSVRDTQYF | TGTGCCTGGAGTGTCAGAGATACGCAGTATTTT
TRBJ1-3 | - | TRBV4-1 | - | CASSQEGGRLGNTIYF | TGCGCCAGCAGCCAAGAGGGGGGCAGACTAGGAAACACCATATATTTT
TRBJ1-5 | - | TRBV19 | - | CASSTDGEDQPQHF | TGTGCCAGTAGTACGGACGGAGAAGATCAGCCCCAGCATTTT
TRBJ2-2 | once | TRBV12-5 | - | CASGSGERILGELFF | TGTGCTAGTGGTTCAGGGGAACGGATTCTCGGGGAGCTGTTTTTT
TRBJ2-5 | - | TRBV19 | TRBD2 | CASSIGLAFDQYF | TGTGCCAGTAGTATCGGACTAGCTTTCGACCAGTACTTC
TRBJ1-2 | - | TRBV6-9 | - | CASSYQGTLHGYTF | TGTGCCAGCAGTTATCAGGGGACATTGCACGGCTACACCTTC
TRBJ1-5 | - | TRBV6-1 | - | CASSETDNQPQHF | TGTGCCAGCAGTGAGACAGACAATCAGCCCCAGCATTTT
TRBJ2-5 | - | TRBV7-3 | - | CASSLGAEETQYF | TGTGCCAGCAGCTTAGGGGCTGAAGAGACCCAGTACTTC
TRBJ1-4 | - | TRBV7-2 | - | CASSLVMVGRRPEKLFF | TGTGCCAGCAGCTTAGTCATGGTGGGGAGACGACCAGAAAAACTGTTTTTT